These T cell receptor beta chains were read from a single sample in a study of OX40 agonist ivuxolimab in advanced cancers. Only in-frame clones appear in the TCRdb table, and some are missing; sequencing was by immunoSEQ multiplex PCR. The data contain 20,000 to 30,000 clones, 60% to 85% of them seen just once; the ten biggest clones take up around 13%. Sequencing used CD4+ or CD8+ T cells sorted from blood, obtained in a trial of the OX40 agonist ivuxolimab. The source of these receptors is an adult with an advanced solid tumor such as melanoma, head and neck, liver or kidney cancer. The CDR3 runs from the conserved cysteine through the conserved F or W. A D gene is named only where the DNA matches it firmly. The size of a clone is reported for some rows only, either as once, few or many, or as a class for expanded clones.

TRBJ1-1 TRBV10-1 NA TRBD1 CASSAGRTGRTEAFF TGCGCCAGCAGTGCCGGACGGACAGGGCGGACTGAAGCTTTCTTT
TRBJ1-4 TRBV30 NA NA CAWSSRLLQGNSNEKLFF TGTGCCTGGAGCTCCCGGTTACTGCAGGGTAATAGTAATGAAAAACTGTTTTTT
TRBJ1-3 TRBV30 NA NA CAWSPGNSGNTIYF TGTGCCTGGAGCCCCGGCAACTCTGGAAACACCATATATTTT
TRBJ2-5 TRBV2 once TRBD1 CASSERTGWETQYF TGTGCCAGCAGTGAACGGACAGGGTGGGAGACCCAGTACTTC
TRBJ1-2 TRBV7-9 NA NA CASSLAMIGGYTF TGTGCCAGCAGCTTAGCGATGATTGGTGGCTACACCTTC
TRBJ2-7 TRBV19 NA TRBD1 CASNRGLGEQYF TGTGCCAGTAACAGGGGCTTGGGCGAGCAGTACTTC
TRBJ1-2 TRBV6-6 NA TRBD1 CASSLGTGLNYGYTF TGTGCCAGCAGCCTCGGGACAGGGCTGAACTATGGCTACACCTTC
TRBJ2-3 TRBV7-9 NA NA CASSPPGEDTQYF TGTGCCAGCAGCCCCCCCGGGGAAGATACGCAGTATTTT
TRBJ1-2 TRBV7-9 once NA CASSLGRIYGYTF TGTGCCAGCAGCTTGGGACGGATCTATGGCTACACCTTC
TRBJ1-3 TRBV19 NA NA CASRSSGNTIYF TGTGCCAGTAGGTCCTCTGGAAACACCATATATTTT
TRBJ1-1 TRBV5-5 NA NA CASSLRTNTEAFF TGTGCCAGCAGCTTGAGGACGAACACTGAAGCTTTCTTT
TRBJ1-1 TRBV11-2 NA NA CASSLEPVSRAFF TGTGCCAGCAGCTTAGAACCCGTCTCGCGAGCTTTCTTT
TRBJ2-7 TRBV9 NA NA CASSVGDGLLSYEQYF TGTGCCAGCAGCGTAGGGGATGGCCTTCTCTCCTACGAGCAGTACTTC
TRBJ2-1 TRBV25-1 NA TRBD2 CASSESSGHNEQFF TGTGCCAGCAGTGAATCTAGCGGCCACAATGAGCAGTTCTTC
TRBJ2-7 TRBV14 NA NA CASSQESQGIYEQYF TGTGCCAGCAGCCAAGAGTCACAGGGTATCTACGAGCAGTACTTC
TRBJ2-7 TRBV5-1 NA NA CASSLDRAYEQYF TGCGCCAGCAGCTTGGACAGAGCCTACGAGCAGTACTTC
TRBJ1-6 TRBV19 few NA CASSMWVYNSPLHF TGTGCCAGTAGTATGTGGGTCTATAATTCACCCCTCCACTTT
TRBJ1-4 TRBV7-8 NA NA CASSPGGARGEKLFF TGTGCCAGCAGCCCCGGGGGGGCGCGGGGTGAAAAACTGTTTTTT
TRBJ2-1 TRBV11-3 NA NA CASSLGNYNEQFF TGTGCCAGCAGCTTAGGGAACTACAATGAGCAGTTCTTC
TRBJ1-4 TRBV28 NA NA CASSLWLGGEEKLFF TGTGCCAGCAGTTTATGGTTAGGGGGTGAGGAAAAACTGTTTTTT
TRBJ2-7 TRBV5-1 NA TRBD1 CASSLSGQSYEQYF TGCGCCAGCAGCTTGTCGGGACAGTCCTACGAGCAGTACTTC
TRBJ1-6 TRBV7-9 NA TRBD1 CASSGRGQGAQNSPLHF TGTGCCAGCAGCGGGAGGGGACAGGGGGCTCAAAATTCACCCCTCCACTTT
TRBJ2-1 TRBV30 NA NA CAWSVSGTLPEQFF TGTGCCTGGAGTGTTTCCGGGACGCTTCCTGAGCAGTTCTTC
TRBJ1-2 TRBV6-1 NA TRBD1 CASSEIKLSGRQGGGYTF TGTGCCAGCAGTGAAATTAAACTCTCCGGGAGACAGGGAGGCGGCTACACCTTC
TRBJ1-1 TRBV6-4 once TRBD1 CASSEWDRGMNTEAFF TGTGCCAGCAGTGAATGGGACAGGGGAATGAACACTGAAGCTTTCTTT
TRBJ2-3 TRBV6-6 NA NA CASSKLLSTDTQYF TGTGCCAGCAGTAAACTACTTAGCACAGATACGCAGTATTTT
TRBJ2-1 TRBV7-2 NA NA CASSLGLSSIFYNEQFF TGTGCCAGCAGCTTAGGACTCAGCAGCATTTTCTACAATGAGCAGTTCTTC
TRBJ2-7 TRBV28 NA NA CASSLRGSYEQYF TGTGCCAGCAGTTTACGGGGTTCCTACGAGCAGTACTTC
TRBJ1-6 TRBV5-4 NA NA CASSLDWGASNSPLHF TGTGCCAGCAGCTTGGATTGGGGGGCGAGTAATTCACCCCTCCACTTT
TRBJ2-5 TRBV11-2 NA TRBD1 CASSQGTGKETQYF TGTGCCAGCAGCCAAGGGACAGGGAAAGAGACCCAGTACTTC
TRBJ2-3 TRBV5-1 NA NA CASSLEVTDTQYF TGCGCCAGCAGCTTGGAGGTCACAGATACGCAGTATTTT
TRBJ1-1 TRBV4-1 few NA CASSAPTTGLDTEAFF TGCGCCAGCAGCGCTCCAACCACAGGGTTGGACACTGAAGCTTTCTTT
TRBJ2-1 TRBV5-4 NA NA CASSLGSSSYNEQFF TGTGCCAGCAGCTTGGGGTCCAGCTCCTACAATGAGCAGTTCTTC
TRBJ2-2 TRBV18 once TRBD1 CASSPPRTGDTGELFF TGTGCCAGCTCACCACCTAGGACAGGGGACACCGGGGAGCTGTTTTTT
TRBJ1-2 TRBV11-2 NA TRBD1 CASSVGQGAFGYTF TGTGCCAGCAGCGTCGGACAGGGGGCTTTTGGCTACACCTTC
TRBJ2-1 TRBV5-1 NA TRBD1 CASRRDSFYSSYNEQFF TGCGCCAGCAGACGGGACAGTTTTTATAGCTCCTACAATGAGCAGTTCTTC
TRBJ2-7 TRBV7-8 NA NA CASSLSPRDEQYF TGTGCCAGCAGCTTATCTCCCCGCGACGAGCAGTACTTC
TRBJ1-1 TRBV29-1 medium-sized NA CSVEDEVLNTEAFF TGCAGCGTTGAAGATGAGGTATTGAACACTGAAGCTTTCTTT
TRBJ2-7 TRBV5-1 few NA CASNRDGQLYEQYF TGCGCCAGCAACCGGGACGGTCAGCTATACGAGCAGTACTTC
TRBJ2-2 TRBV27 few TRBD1 CASSFGTGGVGELFF TGTGCCAGCAGTTTCGGGACAGGGGGAGTCGGGGAGCTGTTTTTT
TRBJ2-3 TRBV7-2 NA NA CASSSDRQVADTQYF TGTGCCAGCAGCTCCGACCGACAGGTAGCAGATACGCAGTATTTT
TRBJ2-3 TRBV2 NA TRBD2 CASSLAGGARTQYF TGTGCCAGCAGTCTAGCGGGGGGCGCCAGGACGCAGTATTTT
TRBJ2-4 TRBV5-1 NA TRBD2 CASSLEAGSGRNIQYF TGCGCCAGCAGCTTGGAAGCGGGGTCGGGGAGAAACATTCAGTACTTC
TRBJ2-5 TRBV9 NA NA CASSVSRGETQYF TGTGCCAGCAGCGTCTCGCGGGGTGAGACCCAGTACTTC
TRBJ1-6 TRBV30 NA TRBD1 CAWSGLGQGYTYNSPLHF TGTGCCTGGAGTGGTCTCGGACAGGGGTATACCTATAATTCACCCCTCCACTTT
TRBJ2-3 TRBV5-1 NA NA CASSTGRVSTDTQYF TGCGCCAGCAGCACCGGACGGGTTAGCACAGATACGCAGTATTTT
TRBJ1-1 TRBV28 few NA CASSSPFFRAGNTEAFF TGTGCCAGCAGTTCCCCTTTCTTCAGGGCCGGGAACACTGAAGCTTTCTTT